The T cell receptor (beta chain) under discussion was sequenced for a study of regulatory T cells in long-lasting Graves disease (dated by TCRdb to the early 2020s). In the study overall: Newly diagnosed Graves' disease patients had taken antithyroid drugs for less than 3 months. A total of 33 samples underwent TCR sequencing: around 13 from persistent and around 20 from newly diagnosed Graves' disease patients. The study was conducted in China and was registered as a clinical trial. Peripheral blood TCR sequencing and RNA sequencing compared persistent Graves' disease patients with newly diagnosed Graves' disease patients. Here is what the overall study found, with its caveats: Compared with newly diagnosed patients, patients with persistent Graves' disease had lower TCR Shannon entropy and fewer highly expanded clones, which suggests clonal expansion. Sequencing and analysis were limited to the TCR beta chain. Preferential use of TRBV28, TRBJ1-2 and TRBJ2-5 was observed in persistent disease, whereas TRBV20-1 and TRBJ2-1 were favored in newly diagnosed disease. Persistent patients shared more public clonotypes among themselves (around 3,000) than newly diagnosed patients did (nearly 1,000). Peripheral blood alone was examined, since thyroid tissue, which constituted the primary lesion, could not be accessed. The small sample size was acknowledged by the authors as a limitation that may reduce accuracy.

Libraries were prepared through multiplex PCR. For sequencing, an Illumina HiSeq 4000 was employed. CDR3 regions were amplified by Arm-PCR with iRepertoire HTBI primers to construct TCR beta libraries. Before sequencing, the PCR products went through gel purification. Concerning the study's data processing: A total of 62 TRBV and 14 TRBJ segments were identified across samples and were used for gene usage analysis of CDR3 amino acid clonotypes. COPE and FqMerger were used to merge the filtered high-quality paired reads into contigs. Contigs were aligned with BLAST to IMGT TRBV, TRBD and TRBJ reference genes, and CDR3 was defined per IMGT. Any clonotype with a frequency above 0.1% was classified as a highly expanded clone. Shannon entropy was used to measure repertoire diversity, and the Gini coefficient was used to measure V-J evenness. Clonotypes shared by more than one individual were considered public. TCRdb reanalyzed the raw reads on its own, using fastp at Q25 for trimming and MiXCR for clone calling, and kept in-frame beta chains. Every distinct CDR3 protein forms one entry, paired with its most common genes and DNA. The V and J calls were not made by the authors but by TCRdb's processing. This sample holds 580,000 or so distinct CDR3 sequences; about 15% were observed only once. The ten largest clonotypes hold 9.5% to 15% of the sample.

The CDR3, cysteine through phenylalanine, is 15 amino acids long. The read is trimmed to its CDR3 DNA, 45 bases read in frame from base 1. V was cut back by 3 bases and J by 0 bases, leaving a gap of 11 bases between them. From a lookup of the germline V gene, CDR1 and CDR2 are MNHEY and SVGAGI. In the case of this clonotype: The clone's antigen remains unknown. No much larger clone is present one base from it, and per-base qualities are unavailable.

Reading the label with the study, this specimen's time point is: newly diagnosed GD, antithyroid drugs for less than 3 months. RNA was extracted from PBMCs in TRIzol for both TCR sequencing and RNA sequencing. The diagnosis of Graves' disease was made according to American Thyroid Association guidelines. Recruitment of patients was carried out at an endocrinology department in Xi'an, China. From each patient, 7.5 to 9.5 milliliters of peripheral blood was collected into an EDTA anticoagulant tube. Ficoll Paque Plus density gradient separation was used to isolate PBMCs, and no additional T cell sorting was done. An Agilent 2100 Bioanalyzer and agarose gel were used to check RNA quality, while a NanoDrop 2000 measured RNA concentration. The data were also submitted as part of a second study, on T cells in Graves' hyperthyroidism and ophthalmopathy. As the second paper documents: Graves' hyperthyroidism was defined as stable when no progression to ophthalmopathy occurred over 18 months of follow-up. The hyperthyroidism patients were between 18 and 65 years old and newly diagnosed, with a disease duration of less than 2 months. The study excluded patients with uncontrolled infections, other autoimmune diseases, pregnancy or lactation. Diagnoses relied on clinical symptoms, serum thyroxine and TRAb, thyroid ultrasound and orbital computed tomography. A first-round RT-PCR of the TCR CDR3 used the HTBI primer set with the Qiagen OneStep RT-PCR kit. Blood samples also contained most of the expanded thyroid clonotypes (frequency above 0.001), which suggests that blood repertoires may reflect thyroid immune responses. In cross-validation, a model built on a 13 V-J signature told ophthalmopathy apart from stable hyperthyroidism with 87.88% sensitivity and about 81% specificity, and in testing the same model reached 80%/75%. In validation, the model predicted progression to ophthalmopathy with over 65% sensitivity and roughly 72% specificity, a median of about 6 months before onset. To identify distinguishing TCR V-J signatures, a discovery cohort of 90 to 100 patients was used, comprising 43 with Graves' ophthalmopathy and around 57 with stable Graves' hyperthyroidism. Whether ophthalmopathy could be predicted prospectively was tested in an independent validation cohort made up of approximately 19 hyperthyroidism patients plus 17 patients who later progressed to ophthalmopathy. The 95 to 100 discovery patients were randomly divided into training and test sets at a 7:3 ratio. The study also compared thyroid tissue and blood T-cell repertoires from roughly six Graves' hyperthyroidism patients. Once sampling was done, hyperthyroidism patients were given methimazole at a starting dose of 30 mg daily, whereas ophthalmopathy patients were given high-dose intravenous methylprednisolone. Libraries were constructed in a second round of multiplex PCR, after which size selection and purification were performed. The libraries were sequenced on an Illumina HiSeq2000 using paired-end 100 bp reads. SOAPnuke was used to process the raw data, with reads discarded if the reads contained adapters or uncalled bases, had a mean Phred below 15, or lacked an exact constant-primer or identifier match. COPE v1.2.5 was used to merge the high-quality paired reads, and each unique nucleotide sequence was defined as a clonotype. Clonotypes were aligned to IMGT TRBV, TRBD and TRBJ reference segments using MiTCR v1.1. The analysis included only V-J combinations with a frequency above 0.0001, which together covered 99% to 99.2% of the repertoires. The TCS score was defined as the ratio of F50 (clonal expansion) to E x V (chaos), calculated using BLOSUM62-based TCRdist between CDR3 peptides within each V-J. Welch's t-statistics and random forest reduced fewer than 600 V-J features to 10 to 15, which were used in a naive Bayes classifier (R e1071). No statistical method was used to fix the sample size in advance, and group allocation was not hidden from the investigators. The paper describes TCR Vbeta CDR3 sequencing of 120 to 150 peripheral blood samples, made up of 40 to 45 ophthalmopathy patients, over 70 hyperthyroidism patients and some 17 progressor patients.

The chain is assembled from TRBV6-5 and TRBJ1-2; TRBD1 is perhaps the D gene, given 5 matching bases. The starting material was peripheral blood mononuclear cells (PBMCs), obtained at new diagnosis, from a patient treated with antithyroid drugs. This TCR came from a man between 18 and 35 years old with Graves disease. Donor details come from another sample of the same person, matched by shared clones. This receptor has the CDR3 CASSYGDGPNYGYTF. The nucleotides read TGTGCCAGCAGTTATGGGGACGGCCCTAACTATGGCTACACCTTC.